The T cell receptor (beta chain) under discussion was sequenced for a study of long-term antiretroviral therapy in people with HIV. Runs used v3.0 of the immunoSEQ assay and were done at survey level. Sequencing aimed to cover roughly 40,000-55,000 T-cell genomes per sample. Sequencing used immunoSEQ multiplex PCR; TCRdb keeps in-frame clones, though not all of them. The table has 42,000 or so clones, approximately 85% seen once. This clone has only one observation. From germline, CDR1 is KGHSH and CDR2 LQKENI. V was shortened by 3 bases and J by 5 bases, with 11 bases between the two germline ends. There are 14 residues in the CDR3.

The chain carries TRBV18 and TRBJ1-5; D possibly corresponds to TRBD1 (5 bases). Source: unsorted PBMCs, taken 3.1 years after starting antiretroviral therapy. The source is a woman between 45 and 60 years old with HIV. The CDR3 DNA reads TGTGCCAGCTCACCGTGGGGGGGGGATCAGCCCCAGCATTTT. Translated: CASSPWGGDQPQHF.